This T cell receptor beta chain was captured in a study of blood T cell repertoires in COVID-19. The wider study: Samples representing acute and convalescent COVID-19 were sourced from the United States, Italy and Spain. The analysed material was cDNA or gDNA that came from T cells, B-cell-depleted T cells, or PBMCs.

V dropped 5 bases and J dropped 5; count of bases not matched to a gene: 10. The CDR3 has 15 amino acids. The germline V gene encodes CDR1 KGHSH and CDR2 LQKENI. How the authors handled the data: Reference gene primers were amplified, and this amplification served to estimate nucleated cell counts. Here immunoSEQ multiplex PCR was the method, and the copy in TCRdb shows in-frame clones only, minus some. The V and J calls and clone size are taken from that table; D and trimming were inferred from the DNA. The profile shows around 46,000 clones, around 85% of them singletons. V gene TRBV18 combines with J gene TRBJ2-5; 8 bases match TRBD2. The TCR sequence derives from a human donor in a cohort sampled during active COVID-19. The specimen sequenced was peripheral blood. The DNA of the CDR3 is TGTGCCAGCTCAGGAATATTGCGGGGGGCCGAGACCCAGTACTTC. It encodes CASSGILRGAETQYF. The variable domain in full, completed from reference TRBV18 and TRBJ2-5, reads NAGVMQNPRHLVRRRGQEARLRCSPMKGHSHVYWYRQLPEEGLKFMVYLQKENIIDESGMPKERFSAEFPKEGPSILRIQQVVRGDSAAYFCASSGILRGAETQYFGPGTRLLVL.